A selection of T cell receptor beta chains follows, all from one sample in a study of T cells and Merkel cell carcinoma outcomes. Using immunoSEQ multiplex PCR, the repertoire was profiled, and TCRdb retains in-frame clones only, with some absent. There are over 15,000 clones in the sample; about 87% occur only once, and 7.9% lies in the top ten. Sample: tumor tissue from Merkel cell carcinoma. These receptor sequences come from a human donor with Merkel cell carcinoma. Both conserved end residues are part of each CDR3. The order of the fields is clone size, V gene, J gene, D gene, CDR3 protein, CDR3 DNA. The D gene is left open where the match is weak. The size of a clone is reported for some rows only, either as once, few or many, or as a class for expanded clones.

size: .
V: TRBV5-1
J: TRBJ2-3
D: TRBD2
CDR3: CASSMGLAGVADTQYF
DNA: TGCGCCAGCAGCATGGGACTAGCAGGAGTAGCAGATACGCAGTATTTT

size: .
V: TRBV2
J: TRBJ2-1
D: .
CDR3: CASSGGSSSYNEQFF
DNA: TGTGCCAGCAGTGGGGGTTCCAGCTCCTACAATGAGCAGTTCTTC

size: .
V: TRBV4-1
J: TRBJ1-1
D: .
CDR3: CASSQAETEENTEAFF
DNA: TGCGCCAGCAGCCAAGCCGAGACAGAAGAGAACACTGAAGCTTTCTTT

size: .
V: TRBV13
J: TRBJ2-1
D: .
CDR3: CASSLPTNNEQFF
DNA: TGTGCCAGCAGCTTACCGACAAATAATGAGCAGTTCTTC

size: .
V: TRBV9
J: TRBJ2-7
D: .
CDR3: CASSVDGFNSYEQYF
DNA: TGTGCCAGCAGCGTAGACGGGTTCAATTCCTACGAGCAGTACTTC

size: few
V: TRBV6-5
J: TRBJ1-5
D: TRBD1
CDR3: CASMKGAKSSQPQHF
DNA: TGTGCCAGCATGAAGGGGGCGAAATCGAGTCAGCCCCAGCATTTT

size: .
V: TRBV4-1
J: TRBJ1-5
D: .
CDR3: CASSQEEDRYNQPQHF
DNA: TGCGCCAGCAGCCAAGAAGAGGACCGCTACAATCAGCCCCAGCATTTT

size: .
V: TRBV11-2
J: TRBJ2-3
D: .
CDR3: CASSSQLGEDTQYF
DNA: TGTGCCAGCAGCTCGCAGCTAGGGGAGGATACGCAGTATTTT

size: .
V: TRBV7-3
J: TRBJ2-7
D: .
CDR3: CASSDGTSVGVQYF
DNA: TGTGCCAGCAGCGACGGGACGTCCGTAGGGGTGCAGTACTTC

size: once
V: TRBV2
J: TRBJ2-7
D: .
CDR3: CASSPVAGAFYEQYF
DNA: TGTGCCAGCAGCCCGGTGGCGGGGGCCTTCTACGAGCAGTACTTC

size: .
V: TRBV29-1
J: TRBJ2-7
D: .
CDR3: CSVEEGGYEQYF
DNA: TGCAGCGTTGAGGAGGGGGGCTACGAGCAGTACTTC

size: .
V: TRBV28
J: TRBJ1-5
D: TRBD1
CDR3: CASSDGTGRYSNQPQHF
DNA: TGTGCCAGCAGCGACGGGACAGGACGATATAGCAATCAGCCCCAGCATTTT

size: .
V: TRBV18
J: TRBJ1-2
D: TRBD1
CDR3: CASSPTGDNYGYTF
DNA: TGTGCCAGCTCACCGACAGGGGATAACTATGGCTACACCTTC

size: .
V: TRBV5-1
J: TRBJ2-3
D: TRBD2
CDR3: CASSLEASGVDTQYF
DNA: TGCGCCAGCAGCTTGGAGGCTAGCGGGGTTGATACGCAGTATTTT

size: .
V: TRBV6-6
J: TRBJ1-4
D: .
CDR3: CASMGTGEKLFF
DNA: TGTGCCAGCATGGGTACCGGTGAAAAACTGTTTTTT

size: .
V: TRBV28
J: TRBJ1-1
D: .
CDR3: CASSLWGVQGAFF
DNA: TGTGCCAGCAGTTTATGGGGCGTTCAGGGAGCTTTCTTT

size: .
V: TRBV18
J: TRBJ1-3
D: .
CDR3: CASSPLKGEDTIYF
DNA: TGTGCCAGCTCACCCCTGAAGGGGGAGGACACCATATATTTT

size: .
V: TRBV29-1
J: TRBJ2-6
D: .
CDR3: CSVADQGSGANVLTF
DNA: TGCAGCGTCGCAGACCAGGGGTCTGGGGCCAACGTCCTGACTTTC

size: .
V: TRBV2
J: TRBJ2-1
D: .
CDR3: CASMLLSSYNEQFF
DNA: TGTGCCAGCATGCTACTAAGCTCCTACAATGAGCAGTTCTTC

size: .
V: TRBV4-1
J: TRBJ2-2
D: .
CDR3: CASSQDPGITGELFF
DNA: TGCGCCAGCAGCCAAGATCCCGGAATCACCGGGGAGCTGTTTTTT

size: few
V: TRBV5-1
J: TRBJ1-1
D: .
CDR3: CASRAGGNTEAFF
DNA: TGCGCCAGCAGAGCTGGAGGGAACACTGAAGCTTTCTTT

size: .
V: TRBV30
J: TRBJ1-6
D: .
CDR3: CAWMSAGDLNYNSPLHF
DNA: TGTGCCTGGATGTCCGCCGGGGACTTGAACTATAATTCACCCCTCCACTTT

size: .
V: TRBV14
J: TRBJ2-3
D: .
CDR3: CASSPGIAGTDTQYF
DNA: TGTGCCAGCAGCCCCGGGATAGCGGGCACAGATACGCAGTATTTT

size: .
V: TRBV30
J: TRBJ2-7
D: TRBD2
CDR3: CAWSVVTSGTYEQYF
DNA: TGTGCCTGGAGTGTAGTGACTAGCGGTACCTACGAGCAGTACTTC

size: once
V: TRBV19
J: TRBJ2-7
D: .
CDR3: CASSINPGGGYEQYF
DNA: TGTGCCAGTAGTATAAATCCCGGGGGCGGATACGAGCAGTACTTC

size: once
V: TRBV5-5
J: TRBJ2-5
D: TRBD1
CDR3: CASRWGQGPQETQYF
DNA: TGTGCCAGCAGGTGGGGACAGGGCCCCCAAGAGACCCAGTACTTC

size: .
V: TRBV30
J: TRBJ2-7
D: .
CDR3: CALGGDTYEQYF
DNA: TGTGCCCTTGGAGGAGATACCTACGAGCAGTACTTC

size: .
V: TRBV7-9
J: TRBJ1-4
D: .
CDR3: CASSLSGTDEKLFF
DNA: TGTGCCAGCAGCCTCTCAGGGACGGATGAAAAACTGTTTTTT

size: .
V: TRBV30
J: TRBJ2-4
D: .
CDR3: CAWSVKNIQYF
DNA: TGTGCCTGGAGTGTGAAAAACATTCAGTACTTC

size: once
V: TRBV21-1
J: TRBJ2-1
D: .
CDR3: CASSKRQGANEQFF
DNA: TGTGCCAGCAGCAAGAGACAGGGGGCAAATGAGCAGTTCTTC

size: .
V: TRBV5-1
J: TRBJ1-4
D: .
CDR3: CASSLGTVATNEKRFF
DNA: TGCGCCAGCAGCTTGGGGACGGTTGCAACTAATGAAAAACGGTTTTTT

size: .
V: TRBV30
J: TRBJ1-2
D: .
CDR3: CAWSLGDYGYTF
DNA: TGTGCCTGGAGTTTAGGGGACTATGGCTACACCTTC

size: few
V: TRBV21-1
J: TRBJ2-3
D: .
CDR3: CARLPRNTDTQYF
DNA: TGTGCCAGACTACCTAGAAACACAGATACGCAGTATTTT

size: .
V: TRBV5-1
J: TRBJ1-5
D: .
CDR3: CASSTDSNQPQHF
DNA: TGCGCCAGCAGTACGGATAGCAATCAGCCCCAGCATTTT

size: .
V: TRBV5-6
J: TRBJ2-7
D: TRBD2
CDR3: CASSSLLTSGGAGDEQYF
DNA: TGTGCCAGCAGCTCACTACTGACTAGCGGAGGGGCCGGGGACGAGCAGTACTTC

size: .
V: TRBV5-4
J: TRBJ2-3
D: .
CDR3: CASSLTRGGTDTQYF
DNA: TGTGCCAGCAGCTTGACCCGAGGGGGCACAGATACGCAGTATTTT

size: once
V: TRBV7-2
J: TRBJ2-6
D: .
CDR3: CASSLASGANVLTF
DNA: TGTGCCAGCAGCTTAGCCTCTGGGGCCAACGTCCTGACTTTC

size: .
V: TRBV6-1
J: TRBJ1-4
D: .
CDR3: CASSDPFGTTNEKLFF
DNA: TGTGCCAGCAGTGACCCTTTTGGGACTACAAATGAAAAACTGTTTTTT

size: .
V: TRBV6-5
J: TRBJ1-1
D: .
CDR3: CASSSGGVSEAFF
DNA: TGTGCCAGCAGTTCAGGTGGGGTCTCGGAAGCTTTCTTT

size: .
V: TRBV5-1
J: TRBJ2-7
D: TRBD2
CDR3: CASSRLAGGTYEQYF
DNA: TGCGCCAGCAGCCGGCTAGCGGGAGGAACCTACGAGCAGTACTTC

size: .
V: TRBV9
J: TRBJ2-1
D: TRBD2
CDR3: CASSPRLAGGPRGYNEQFF
DNA: TGTGCCAGCAGCCCACGACTAGCGGGGGGGCCGAGAGGATACAATGAGCAGTTCTTC

size: .
V: TRBV9
J: TRBJ2-5
D: TRBD2
CDR3: CASSVDSGRGETQYF
DNA: TGTGCCAGCAGCGTTGATAGCGGGAGGGGCGAGACCCAGTACTTC